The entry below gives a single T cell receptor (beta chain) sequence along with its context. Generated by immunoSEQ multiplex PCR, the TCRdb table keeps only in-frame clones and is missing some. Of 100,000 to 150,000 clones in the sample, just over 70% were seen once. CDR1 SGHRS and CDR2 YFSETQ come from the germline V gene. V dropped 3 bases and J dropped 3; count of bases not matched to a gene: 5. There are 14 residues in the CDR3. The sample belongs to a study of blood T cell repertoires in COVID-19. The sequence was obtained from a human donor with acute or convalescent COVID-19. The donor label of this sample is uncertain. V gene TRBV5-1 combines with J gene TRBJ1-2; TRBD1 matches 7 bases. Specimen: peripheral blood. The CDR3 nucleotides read TGCGCCAGCAGCTCAGGACAGGCCCACTATGGCTACACCTTC. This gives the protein CASSSGQAHYGYTF. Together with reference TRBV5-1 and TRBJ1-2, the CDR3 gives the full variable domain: KAGVTQTPRYLIKTRGQQVTLSCSPISGHRSVSWYQQTPGQGLQFLFEYFSETQRNKGNFPGRFSGRQFSNSRSEMNVSTLELGDSALYLCASSSGQAHYGYTFGSGTRLTVV.